One and the same sample provided the 22 T cell receptor beta chains below, sequenced in a study of cytomegalovirus exposure and HLA in healthy donors. Primers included in the PCR were 60 Vbeta and 13 Jbeta primers. TCRdb's table, derived via immunoSEQ multiplex PCR, lists solely in-frame clones and lacks some. The data hold about 160,000 clones, with roughly 80% observed a single time. Sequenced sample: PBMCs. Every receptor here comes from a man younger than 45 in good health and CMV-seronegative.

This CDR3 reads CAGYGTSGYEQYF. The CDR3 nucleotides read TGTGCCGGCTACGGGACTAGCGGTTACGAGCAGTACTTC. The V call is TRBV30, the J call TRBJ2-7, with 11 bases aligning to TRBD2. Per germline, CDR1 GTSNPN and CDR2 SVGIG (reference sequence). Germline trimming cut 8 bases from V and 4 bases from J; bases unmatched to any gene: 7. The CDR3 is 13 residues long.

J is TRBJ2-5 and V is TRBV6-4; D possibly corresponds to TRBD2 (5 bases). Germline loops: CDR1 MRHNA, CDR2 SNTAGT. V was cut by 6 bases and J by 5 bases, with 13 bases left in between. The CDR3 runs 13 residues. The CDR3 spells CASSFKGGETQYF. In DNA, the CDR3 is TGTGCCAGCAGCTTTAAGGGCGGGGAGACCCAGTACTTC.

This sequence joins TRBV4-1 and TRBJ2-5, with TRBD2 as a possible D gene (6 bases). CDR1 is MGHRA, CDR2 YSYEKL, per germline. The CDR3 has 15 residues. Between the trimmed V and J ends, which lost 1 base and 2 bases, there was a span of 11 bases. The CDR3 sequence: CASSQVGLPQETQYF. CDR3 nucleotides: TGCGCCAGCAGCCAAGTGGGACTCCCACAAGAGACCCAGTACTTC.

CDR3 in amino acids: CASSTGTEVYEQYF. The CDR3 DNA sequence: TGCGCCAGCAGCACCGGGACAGAAGTCTACGAGCAGTACTTC. This chain joins TRBV5-1 and TRBJ2-7; 7 positions agree with TRBD1. CDR1 is SGHRS, CDR2 YFSETQ, per germline. The CDR3 loop spans 14 amino acids. V shed 4 bases and J 3 bases; nucleotides not matched to a gene: 7.

J is TRBJ2-7 and V is TRBV28; TRBD1 matches 7 bases. Germline V gene data show CDR1 as MDHEN and CDR2 as SYDVKM. Trimming at V came to 8 bases and at J to 3 bases, leaving 13 bases not matched to a gene. The CDR3 is 15 amino acids. This chain's CDR3 is CASPPPQGQFYEQYF. CDR3 in DNA: TGTGCCAGCCCCCCCCCACAGGGGCAATTCTACGAGCAGTACTTC. The full variable domain, with the rest looked up from reference TRBV28 and TRBJ2-7, is DVKVTQSSRYLVKRTGEKVFLECVQDMDHENMFWYRQDPGLGLRLIYFSYDVKMKEKGDIPEGYSVSREKKERFSLILESASTNQTSMYLCASPPPQGQFYEQYFGPGTRLTVT.

The rearrangement joins TRBV9 to TRBJ2-3; possible D gene TRBD2, 6 bases. Germline lookup yields CDR1 SGDLS and CDR2 YYNGEE. With 0 bases removed from V and 1 base from J, the gap between germline ends came to 9 bases. The CDR3 loop spans 15 amino acids. The CDR3 DNA sequence: TGTGCCAGCAGCGTAGAGTGGAGGGGCACAGATACGCAGTATTTT. Protein product: CASSVEWRGTDTQYF. Filled out from reference TRBV9 and TRBJ2-3, the complete variable domain reads DSGVTQTPKHLITATGQRVTLRCSPRSGDLSVYWYQQSLDQGLQFLIQYYNGEERAKGNILERFSAQQFPDLHSELNLSSLELGDSALYFCASSVEWRGTDTQYFGPGTRLTVL.

The chain joins TRBV28 to TRBJ1-1; 8 bases align to TRBD1. CDR1 is MDHEN and CDR2 is SYDVKM in the germline V gene. The CDR3 is 17 amino acids. Trimming cost V 4 bases and J 0 bases; bases outside gene matches: 10. CDR3 in DNA: TGTGCCAGCAGTTCGGGACAGGTCATTGTCATGAACACTGAAGCTTTCTTT. It yields the protein CASSSGQVIVMNTEAFF. Full variable domain (remainder filled in from reference TRBV28 and TRBJ1-1): DVKVTQSSRYLVKRTGEKVFLECVQDMDHENMFWYRQDPGLGLRLIYFSYDVKMKEKGDIPEGYSVSREKKERFSLILESASTNQTSMYLCASSSGQVIVMNTEAFFGQGTRLTVV.

V and J are TRBV21-1 and TRBJ2-3; whether TRBD2, the table's D call, matches the DNA was not checked. TRBV21-1 is tagged as a pseudogene. This CDR3 region has 16 residues. CDR3 coding DNA: TGTGCCAGCAGCAAAGGCCACGGGAGGGCCGCGAATACGCAGTATTTT. Protein sequence: CASSKGHGRAANTQYF.

This clone was seen just once. The J gene is TRBJ2-5, the V gene TRBV6-1, with 9 bases lining up with TRBD1. The germline V gene encodes CDR1 MNHNS and CDR2 SASEGT. Trimming at V came to 4 bases and at J to 4 bases, leaving 1 base not matched to a gene. The CDR3 loop spans 13 amino acids. This chain's CDR3 is CASSGDRVETQYF. CDR3 coding DNA: TGTGCCAGCAGTGGGGACAGGGTAGAGACCCAGTACTTC.

CDR3 coding DNA: TGTGCCAGCAGTTTGGGGGGGCCAGGTGAGCAGTACTTC. Protein: CASSLGGPGEQYF. V usage is TRBV6-5 and J usage is TRBJ2-7; perhaps TRBD2 as D (7 bases). Germline CDR1 MNHEY, CDR2 SVGAGI. The CDR3 loop spans 13 amino acids. V was trimmed by 4 bases and J by 7 bases, leaving 14 bases between them.

This sequence joins TRBV18 and TRBJ1-1, with a tentative D call TRBD1 (5 bases). The CDR3 has 15 residues. Looked up from germline, CDR1 is KGHSH and CDR2 is LQKENI. The V gene lost 3 bases and the J gene lost 1 base, with 12 bases spanning the gap. Here the CDR3 DNA reads TGTGCCAGCTCACCGACGGGGGTGCCGAACACTGAAGCTTTCTTT. Its translation is CASSPTGVPNTEAFF.

V usage is TRBV13 and J usage is TRBJ2-1; possible D gene TRBD2, 6 bases. V gave up 4 bases and J gave up 6 bases, with 13 bases separating them. This CDR3 has 14 residues. The V gene's germline CDR1 is PRHDT and CDR2 FYEKMQ (reference sequence). The CDR3 nucleotides read TGTGCCAGCAGCTCCGCTAGCGTTGGCAATGAGCAGTTCTTC. Encoded protein: CASSSASVGNEQFF.

V gene TRBV18 combines with J gene TRBJ2-7, with 11 bases aligning to TRBD1. Germline CDR1 is KGHSH and CDR2 is LQKENI. This CDR3 is built from 14 residues. V was pared by 3 bases and J by 3 bases, with 1 base of the junction left unmatched. The CDR3 sequence: CASSPGTGGYEQYF. The DNA for the CDR3 is TGTGCCAGCTCACCCGGGACAGGGGGCTACGAGCAGTACTTC.

DNA of the CDR3: TGTGCCAGCAGCTACAAAATAGCGGGACACTTCAATGAGCAGTTCTTC. Translated: CASSYKIAGHFNEQFF. J is TRBJ2-1 and V is TRBV6-5, with 8 positions matching TRBD2. Germline V lookup: CDR1 MNHEY, CDR2 SVGAGI. J was trimmed by 6 bases and V by 6 bases; bases with no gene match: 13. The CDR3 is 16 residues long.

A few counts support this clone. This chain connects TRBV4-3 to TRBJ2-5; a weak D match, TRBD2 (7 bases). With 2 bases removed from V and 5 bases from J, the gap between germline ends came to 15 bases. The germline V gene encodes CDR1 LGHNA and CDR2 YSLEER. This CDR3 is built from 15 residues. The CDR3 loop is CASSQSGGDTETQYF. The CDR3 coding sequence is TGCGCCAGCAGCCAATCTGGGGGGGACACCGAGACCCAGTACTTC.

The rearrangement joins TRBV9 to TRBJ2-1, with TRBD2 matching 13 bases. The CDR3 contains 17 residues. V shed 2 bases, J shed 7 bases, and the junction held 9 bases outside the gene matches. In germline, CDR1 is SGDLS, CDR2 YYNGEE. The CDR3 region is CASSVSPGLAGENEQFF. The CDR3 DNA follows: TGTGCCAGCAGCGTCTCACCAGGACTAGCGGGAGAAAATGAGCAGTTCTTC.

This clone was recorded only once. The chain joins TRBV5-4 to TRBJ2-1, with 8 bases aligning to TRBD2. The germline V gene encodes CDR1 SGHNT and CDR2 YYREEE (reference sequence). The CDR3 has 17 residues. After removal of 0 bases from V and 12 bases from J, the junction contained 17 bases not matched to a gene. This CDR3 is CASSLERGLVIQVRQFF. The CDR3 nucleotides are TGTGCCAGCAGCTTGGAGCGGGGACTAGTTATTCAGGTTCGGCAGTTCTTC.

The chain has TRBV7-7 and TRBJ2-5; TRBD2 agrees at 15 bases. The CDR3 runs to 16 residues. The J segment lost 5 bases and the V segment lost 5 bases, leaving 6 bases of the junction unmatched. Germline-derived CDR1 and CDR2 are SSHAT and FNYEAQ (reference sequence). DNA for the CDR3: TGTGCCAGCAGCCAAGGACTAGCGGGAGGGCATGAGACCCAGTACTTC. Its translation: CASSQGLAGGHETQYF.

This clone was picked up one time. The chain links TRBV9 to TRBJ2-1; 12 bases line up with TRBD2. CDR1 and CDR2 (germline): SGDLS, YYNGEE. This CDR3 spans 20 amino acids. J was trimmed by 6 bases and V by 4 bases; bases with no gene match: 20. CDR3 nucleotides: TGTGCCAGCAGCCTCAAACTCGGGCTAGCGGGAGGGCTTCTGGGCAATGAGCAGTTCTTC. The encoded protein is CASSLKLGLAGGLLGNEQFF.

As for this clone: Mismatch with germline at one junction end may stem from a read error. This sequence joins TRBV7-9 and TRBJ2-7, with 15 bases aligning to TRBD2. The length of the CDR3 is 17 residues. Germline CDR1 is SEHNR and CDR2 is FQNEAQ (reference sequence). DNA for the CDR3: TGTTCCAGCAGCCTGGGACTAGCGGGGGGCAGAACCGACGAGCAGTACTTC. Amino acid sequence: CSSSLGLAGGRTDEQYF.

The rearrangement uses TRBV4-1 and TRBJ2-2; TRBD2 agrees at 8 bases. The V and J ends lost 3 bases and 2 bases, in that order; junction bases with no gene match: 8. Germline V gene data show CDR1 as MGHRA and CDR2 as YSYEKL. The CDR3 is made up of 17 amino acids. CDR3 nucleotides: TGCGCCAGCAGCCATCCCGATAGCGGGGATAACACCGGGGAGCTGTTTTTT. Protein sequence: CASSHPDSGDNTGELFF.

The genes are TRBV27 and TRBJ2-7; 10 positions match TRBD2. CDR3 size: 15 residues. Germline lookup yields CDR1 MNHEY and CDR2 SMNVEV (reference sequence). J gave up 0 bases and V 6 bases, and 5 bases lay outside the gene matches. CDR3 sequence (DNA): TGTGCCAGCAGCAATCTAGCGGGAGACTCCTACGAGCAGTACTTC. This sequence encodes CASSNLAGDSYEQYF.